The text below deals with one T cell receptor (beta chain). Amplicons of TCR beta CDR3 were generated from genomic DNA by two-round multiplex PCR. For every TRBV and TRBJ gene, a specific primer was used in first-round PCR. TCRdb used MiXCR to reprocess the multiplex PCR reads, holding one entry per CDR3 protein. The sample carries fewer than 25,000 distinct CDR3 sequences, about 40% recorded once. The entry originates in a study of prognosis after radiotherapy for stage I lung cancer. Study as a whole: There were 12 to 15 patients with newly diagnosed primary stage I lung tumors and about five patients with oligometastatic NSCLC after surgical resection of the primary tumor. It was considered that all non-small cell lung cancer patients were medically inoperable.

Trimming pared 1 base from V and 0 bases from J, leaving 6 bases between. This CDR3 is built from 14 residues. Germline values: CDR1 LGHNA, CDR2 YNFKEQ. Specimen: PBMCs, collected before or after stereotactic body radiation therapy (not recorded which). The rearrangement joins TRBV4-2 to TRBJ1-1; no definite D call. This receptor was obtained from a donor over 45 with non-small cell lung cancer. This CDR3 is CASSQVQMNTEAFF. DNA for the CDR3: TGTGCCAGCAGCCAAGTACAGATGAACACTGAAGCTTTCTTT.